This is a list of T cell receptor beta chains from one sample in a study of blood T cell repertoires in COVID-19. This table comes from immunoSEQ multiplex PCR, and its TCRdb copy is limited to in-frame clones, with some not included. The table lists 160,000 or so clones, around 89% of them singletons. The sequenced material came from peripheral blood. The origin of the receptors is a man aged 60 to 69 with acute or convalescent COVID-19. CDR3s include the opening cysteine and the closing phenylalanine or tryptophan. The D gene is left open where the match is weak. The listing skips clone size in some rows; elsewhere it reads once, few, many or a size class.

D gene: .; J gene: TRBJ1-1; clone size: .; V gene: TRBV10-2; CDR3 DNA: TGCGCCAGCATCGGAGGGTATACTGAAGCTTTCTTT; CDR3 protein: CASIGGYTEAFF
D gene: TRBD1; J gene: TRBJ2-7; clone size: .; V gene: TRBV5-1; CDR3 DNA: TGCGCCAGCAGCCAGGGACAGGGCGCCTACTACGAGCAGTACTTC; CDR3 protein: CASSQGQGAYYEQYF
D gene: .; J gene: TRBJ1-2; clone size: once; V gene: TRBV7-5; CDR3 DNA: TGTGCCAGAAGCACACTATATGGCTACACCTTC; CDR3 protein: CARSTLYGYTF
D gene: .; J gene: TRBJ1-1; clone size: .; V gene: TRBV27; CDR3 DNA: TGTGCCAGCAAAAGAGGGAACACTGAAGCTTTCTTT; CDR3 protein: CASKRGNTEAFF
D gene: .; J gene: TRBJ1-5; clone size: .; V gene: TRBV7-9; CDR3 DNA: TGTGCCAGCAGCCAGACTCAGGGAAGGGGCAATCAGCCCCAGCATTTT; CDR3 protein: CASSQTQGRGNQPQHF
D gene: .; J gene: TRBJ2-7; clone size: .; V gene: TRBV7-2; CDR3 DNA: TGTGCCAGCAGCTTATTGGGGCCGAGCTACGAGCAGTACTTC; CDR3 protein: CASSLLGPSYEQYF
D gene: TRBD2; J gene: TRBJ2-7; clone size: once; V gene: TRBV6-6; CDR3 DNA: TGTGCCAGCACCCAGGGCGGGGGGTCGTGGGAGCAGTACTTC; CDR3 protein: CASTQGGGSWEQYF
D gene: .; J gene: TRBJ1-4; clone size: .; V gene: TRBV9; CDR3 DNA: TGTGCCAGCTCGAGAAACGGGAGGGGGACTAATGAAAAACTGTTTTTT; CDR3 protein: CASSRNGRGTNEKLFF
D gene: TRBD1; J gene: TRBJ1-2; clone size: .; V gene: TRBV6-6; CDR3 DNA: TGTGCCAGCAGGGCCCGGGACAGGGGAGAAGGCTACACCTTC; CDR3 protein: CASRARDRGEGYTF
D gene: TRBD1; J gene: TRBJ1-2; clone size: few; V gene: TRBV5-5; CDR3 DNA: TGTGCCAGCAGCCGGGACAGGGGGCAAGTTTACTATGGCTACACCTTC; CDR3 protein: CASSRDRGQVYYGYTF
D gene: .; J gene: TRBJ1-2; clone size: .; V gene: TRBV12-5; CDR3 DNA: TGTGCTAGTGGTTTGGTACTAGGGTTAAGTAACTATGGCTACACCTTC; CDR3 protein: CASGLVLGLSNYGYTF
D gene: .; J gene: TRBJ2-7; clone size: .; V gene: TRBV19; CDR3 DNA: TGTGCCAGTAGTAAGGAGGTGGCCTACGAGCAGTACTTC; CDR3 protein: CASSKEVAYEQYF
D gene: .; J gene: TRBJ1-2; clone size: .; V gene: TRBV5-1; CDR3 DNA: TGCGCCAGCAGCTTGGTCGCAGGGAATGGCTACACCTTC; CDR3 protein: CASSLVAGNGYTF
D gene: TRBD1; J gene: TRBJ1-4; clone size: .; V gene: TRBV5-1; CDR3 DNA: TGCGCCAGCAGCTCTCAGGGGGCCCGGGGTGAAAAACTGTTTTTT; CDR3 protein: CASSSQGARGEKLFF
D gene: TRBD1; J gene: TRBJ1-4; clone size: .; V gene: TRBV5-4; CDR3 DNA: TGTGCCAGCAGCCGGTCACCGCCGGGACAGACAAATGAAAAACTGTTTTTT; CDR3 protein: CASSRSPPGQTNEKLFF
D gene: TRBD1; J gene: TRBJ2-3; clone size: .; V gene: TRBV2; CDR3 DNA: TGTGCCAGCACTCGCCGGACAGGGGGCTCTGATACGCAGTATTTT; CDR3 protein: CASTRRTGGSDTQYF
D gene: .; J gene: TRBJ1-2; clone size: .; V gene: TRBV9; CDR3 DNA: TGTGCCAGCAGCGTAGAACGTGGAGCTACAGGAGTTCACTATGGCTACACCTTC; CDR3 protein: CASSVERGATGVHYGYTF
D gene: .; J gene: TRBJ1-6; clone size: .; V gene: TRBV11-1; CDR3 DNA: TGTGCCAGCAGCTTAGATCCGCTAAATTCACCCCTCCACTTT; CDR3 protein: CASSLDPLNSPLHF
D gene: .; J gene: TRBJ1-1; clone size: .; V gene: TRBV29-1; CDR3 DNA: TGCAGCGTCCGCACCCCGAGGTTGAACACTGAAGCTTTCTTT; CDR3 protein: CSVRTPRLNTEAFF
D gene: .; J gene: TRBJ1-1; clone size: once; V gene: TRBV6-5; CDR3 DNA: TGTGCCGCCCGTCCGGCGACAAGGAACACTGAAGCTTTCTTT; CDR3 protein: CAARPATRNTEAFF
D gene: .; J gene: TRBJ1-5; clone size: .; V gene: TRBV5-1; CDR3 DNA: TGCGCCAGCAGCCTTGGTCCAACAGGGAGCAATCAGCCCCAGCATTTT; CDR3 protein: CASSLGPTGSNQPQHF
D gene: .; J gene: TRBJ1-1; clone size: .; V gene: TRBV14; CDR3 DNA: TGTGCCAGCAGCAGCGGGATGGGGACAAGCCCTTTCTTT; CDR3 protein: CASSSGMGTSPFF
D gene: .; J gene: TRBJ1-5; clone size: once; V gene: TRBV20-1; CDR3 DNA: TGCAGTGCTAGTCGAAGACAGAGTAATCAGCCCCAGCATTTT; CDR3 protein: CSASRRQSNQPQHF
D gene: .; J gene: TRBJ1-1; clone size: .; V gene: TRBV3-1/TRBV3-2; CDR3 DNA: TGTGCCAGCAGCCAAAGTACAGGGTTTCTTCATAACACTGAAGCTTTCTTT; CDR3 protein: CASSQSTGFLHNTEAFF
D gene: TRBD2; J gene: TRBJ2-1; clone size: .; V gene: TRBV24-1; CDR3 DNA: TGTGCCACCAGTGACGAAAAGCGGGGGGCTCACAATGAGCAGTTCTTC; CDR3 protein: CATSDEKRGAHNEQFF
D gene: TRBD2; J gene: TRBJ2-5; clone size: .; V gene: TRBV7-9; CDR3 DNA: TGTGCCAGCAGCCACACCCCTAGCGGGGGGGCCGCAGAGACCCAGTACTTC; CDR3 protein: CASSHTPSGGAAETQYF
D gene: .; J gene: TRBJ2-7; clone size: .; V gene: TRBV5-5; CDR3 DNA: TGTGCCAGCAGTTCCGGCTACGAGCAGTACTTC; CDR3 protein: CASSSGYEQYF
D gene: TRBD1; J gene: TRBJ2-5; clone size: .; V gene: TRBV12-3/TRBV12-4; CDR3 DNA: TGTGCCAGCAGTACGGACAGGGATGGGACCCAGTACTTC; CDR3 protein: CASSTDRDGTQYF
D gene: .; J gene: TRBJ1-4; clone size: .; V gene: TRBV4-1; CDR3 DNA: TGCGCCAGCAGCCAACAGGCAACTAATGAAAAACTGTTTTTT; CDR3 protein: CASSQQATNEKLFF
D gene: .; J gene: TRBJ2-7; clone size: .; V gene: TRBV6-2/TRBV6-3; CDR3 DNA: TGTGCCAGCAGTTATTTGGGCGAACACTACGAGCAGTACTTC; CDR3 protein: CASSYLGEHYEQYF
D gene: .; J gene: TRBJ1-1; clone size: .; V gene: TRBV30; CDR3 DNA: TGTGCCTGGACCCAACCAGGGTTTTTCGCTGAAGCTTTCTTT; CDR3 protein: CAWTQPGFFAEAFF
D gene: .; J gene: TRBJ2-7; clone size: .; V gene: TRBV7-8; CDR3 DNA: TGTGCCAGCAGCCTAGGACAAGTCTACGAGCAGTACTTC; CDR3 protein: CASSLGQVYEQYF
D gene: .; J gene: TRBJ1-1; clone size: .; V gene: TRBV5-1; CDR3 DNA: TGCGCCAGCAGCTCCTGGACAGTTAATGAAGCTTTCTTT; CDR3 protein: CASSSWTVNEAFF
D gene: .; J gene: TRBJ2-4; clone size: .; V gene: TRBV5-1; CDR3 DNA: TGCGCCAGCCAGACATTTCCAGAAAACATTCAGTACTTC; CDR3 protein: CASQTFPENIQYF
D gene: .; J gene: TRBJ1-3; clone size: .; V gene: TRBV6-2/TRBV6-3; CDR3 DNA: TGTGCCAGCAGTTCCACATCGTCTGGAAACACCATATATTTT; CDR3 protein: CASSSTSSGNTIYF
D gene: .; J gene: TRBJ2-4; clone size: .; V gene: TRBV2; CDR3 DNA: TGTGCCAGCAGTGTTCAGGGCCTAGCCAAAAACATTCAGTACTTC; CDR3 protein: CASSVQGLAKNIQYF
D gene: .; J gene: TRBJ1-5; clone size: .; V gene: TRBV6-5; CDR3 DNA: TGTGCCAGCAGTTACCTAATCAATCAGCCCCAGCATTTT; CDR3 protein: CASSYLINQPQHF
D gene: TRBD2; J gene: TRBJ2-1; clone size: .; V gene: TRBV5-1; CDR3 DNA: TGCGCCAGCAGCTACCGAGGACTAGCGAGCCACAATGAGCAGTTCTTC; CDR3 protein: CASSYRGLASHNEQFF
D gene: .; J gene: TRBJ2-3; clone size: .; V gene: TRBV14; CDR3 DNA: TGTGCCAGCAGCCAAGAACCGGGGCGGGGCTTGGGATATACGCAGTATTTT; CDR3 protein: CASSQEPGRGLGYTQYF
D gene: TRBD1; J gene: TRBJ1-1; clone size: .; V gene: TRBV19; CDR3 DNA: TGTGCCAGTAGTCTACGGACAGGTCTAAAAGCTTTCTTT; CDR3 protein: CASSLRTGLKAFF
D gene: .; J gene: TRBJ1-6; clone size: .; V gene: TRBV29-1; CDR3 DNA: TGCAGCGTTCAAACAGGGTCCTATAATTCACCCCTCCACTTT; CDR3 protein: CSVQTGSYNSPLHF
D gene: .; J gene: TRBJ1-3; clone size: .; V gene: TRBV11-2; CDR3 DNA: TGTGCCAGCAGCTTATTACGGGGCTCTGGAAACACCATATATTTT; CDR3 protein: CASSLLRGSGNTIYF
D gene: TRBD1; J gene: TRBJ2-7; clone size: once; V gene: TRBV2; CDR3 DNA: TGTGCCTCCTCTTCCGGGACAGGGAACCACGAGCAGTACTTC; CDR3 protein: CASSSGTGNHEQYF
D gene: .; J gene: TRBJ1-3; clone size: few; V gene: TRBV5-1; CDR3 DNA: TGCGCCAGCGCGGACACAAAAGGGGGAAACACCATATATTTT; CDR3 protein: CASADTKGGNTIYF
D gene: TRBD1; J gene: TRBJ1-2; clone size: .; V gene: TRBV7-2; CDR3 DNA: TGTGCCAGCAGCTTAGTCCCCGGGACAGGGTGGGCTGGCTACACCTTC; CDR3 protein: CASSLVPGTGWAGYTF
D gene: TRBD1; J gene: TRBJ1-2; clone size: once; V gene: TRBV2; CDR3 DNA: TGTGCCAGCAGTGCCACCTCGGCCGGGACAGGGGTTAGAGGCTACACCTTC; CDR3 protein: CASSATSAGTGVRGYTF
D gene: TRBD1; J gene: TRBJ2-1; clone size: .; V gene: TRBV24-1; CDR3 DNA: TGTGCCACCAGTGATTTAACAGGACAGGGTCGGGATGAGCAGTTCTTC; CDR3 protein: CATSDLTGQGRDEQFF
D gene: .; J gene: TRBJ1-4; clone size: few; V gene: TRBV6-1; CDR3 DNA: TGTGCCAGCAGTGAGCCGGGACTAACTAATGAAAAACTGTTTTTT; CDR3 protein: CASSEPGLTNEKLFF
D gene: .; J gene: TRBJ2-2; clone size: .; V gene: TRBV6-5; CDR3 DNA: TGTGCCAGTCCGGACACAAGGAACACCGGGGAGCTGTTTTTT; CDR3 protein: CASPDTRNTGELFF
D gene: .; J gene: TRBJ2-4; clone size: .; V gene: TRBV1; CDR3 DNA: TGCACCAGCAGCCAAGGTAGCCGGACAGGGGGCAAAAACATTCAGTACTTC; CDR3 protein: CTSSQGSRTGGKNIQYF
D gene: .; J gene: TRBJ2-3; clone size: few; V gene: TRBV6-6; CDR3 DNA: TGTGCCAGCGAGGAGGAGGGGTTGGCAGATACGCAGTATTTT; CDR3 protein: CASEEEGLADTQYF
D gene: .; J gene: TRBJ2-2; clone size: .; V gene: TRBV24-1; CDR3 DNA: TGTGCCACCAGGGACAGCTCAACCGGGGAGCTGTTTTTT; CDR3 protein: CATRDSSTGELFF
D gene: .; J gene: TRBJ2-5; clone size: .; V gene: TRBV7-2; CDR3 DNA: TGTGCCAGCAGCTTAGCAGGGGGAGGGGAGACCCAGTACTTC; CDR3 protein: CASSLAGGGETQYF
D gene: .; J gene: TRBJ1-1; clone size: .; V gene: TRBV4-2; CDR3 DNA: TGTGCCAGCAGCCGAGGACACATTATGAACACTGAAGCTTTCTTT; CDR3 protein: CASSRGHIMNTEAFF
D gene: .; J gene: TRBJ1-2; clone size: few; V gene: TRBV10-2; CDR3 DNA: TGCGCCAGCAGTGAGCTGTCAGTTTTAAGCTATGGCTACACCTTC; CDR3 protein: CASSELSVLSYGYTF